This passage covers 26 T cell receptor beta chains from one sample sequenced in a study of long-term antiretroviral therapy in people with HIV. This was the immunoSEQ v3.0 assay at survey level. Sequencing used immunoSEQ multiplex PCR; TCRdb keeps in-frame clones, though not all of them. Among fewer than 45,000 clones, roughly 96% were seen once, and the ten largest hold less than 3.5%. Specimen: unsorted PBMCs, collected 3.7 years after starting antiretroviral therapy. Receptor source: a woman between 50 and 59 years old with HIV.

The gene calls are TRBV4-1 and TRBJ1-3, with D uncertain. Trimming shortened V by 0 bases and J by 4 bases, and 7 bases separated the two germline ends. Germline-derived CDR1 and CDR2 are MGHRA and YSYEKL. CDR3 length: 14 amino acids. The CDR3 nucleotides are TGCGCCAGCAGCCAAGAATCTGGAGGAAACACCATATATTTT. Residues: CASSQESGGNTIYF.

The chain recombines TRBV19 with TRBJ1-5, with TRBD1 matching over 10 bases. V shed 5 bases, J shed 6 bases, and the junction held 7 bases outside the gene matches. The CDR3 runs to 15 residues. Germline V gene sequence: CDR1 LNHDA, CDR2 SQIVND (reference sequence). The CDR3 reads CASSPGDRGAQPQHF. CDR3 coding DNA: TGTGCCAGTAGTCCCGGGGACAGGGGTGCTCAGCCCCAGCATTTT.

Concerning this clone itself: The sample carries other DNA sequences with the same CDR3. The chain has TRBV14 and TRBJ1-2; 8 bases agree with TRBD1. The CDR3 contains 14 residues. Germline CDR1 reads SGHDN; CDR2 reads FVKESK. The junction had 1 base not matched to a gene; V was cut back by 0 bases and J by 4 bases. The CDR3 reads CASSQDRGLYGYTF. In nucleotides, the CDR3 is TGTGCCAGCAGCCAAGACAGGGGGCTCTATGGCTACACCTTC.

The genes are TRBV2 and TRBJ2-6; D gene unclear. The CDR3 covers 15 residues. Trimming removed 6 bases from V and 2 bases from J, with 11 bases in between. The germline gives CDR1 SNHLY, CDR2 FYNNEI. The CDR3 sequence is CASSDLVTGANVLTF. The CDR3 DNA reads TGTGCCAGCAGCGACCTGGTTACTGGGGCCAACGTCCTGACTTTC.

The V and J genes are TRBV5-1 and TRBJ2-5; D is undetermined. The CDR3 length is 15 residues. Trimming removed 0 bases at V and 1 base at J, with 10 bases between. Germline CDR1 and CDR2: SGHRS and YFSETQ. CDR3 coding DNA: TGCGCCAGCAGCTTGGTGCAGGAACTCCAAGAGACCCAGTACTTC. Translation: CASSLVQELQETQYF.

The count of this clone is one. Here the CDR3 DNA reads TGTGCCAGCAGCTTAGCGGGGTTGTTCGGCTACACCTTC. This codes for CASSLAGLFGYTF. The chain carries TRBV7-2 and TRBJ1-2; D gene ambiguous. The ends were cut back, 0 bases at V and 8 bases at J, with 10 bases in the middle. There are 13 residues in the CDR3. Germline CDR1 and CDR2: SGHTA and FQGNSA.

The chain uses TRBV5-8 and TRBJ1-5, with 7 bases matching TRBD1. The germline V gene encodes CDR1 SGHTS and CDR2 YDEGEE. The trim removed 4 bases at V and 0 bases at J, leaving 4 bases unmatched. The CDR3 is 15 amino acids. The chain's CDR3 is CASSRHRGSNQPQHF. CDR3 DNA sequence: TGTGCCAGCAGCCGGCACAGGGGTAGCAATCAGCCCCAGCATTTT.

The CDR3 protein is CATATGPQGGYEQYF. The CDR3 nucleotides are TGTGCCACCGCCACGGGGCCACAGGGAGGGTACGAGCAGTACTTC. The chain combines TRBV6-1 with TRBJ2-7; D perhaps matches TRBD2 (7 bases). Germline CDR1 reads MNHNS; CDR2 reads SASEGT. This CDR3 comprises 15 residues. Deletions cut 10 bases from V and 4 bases from J, with 23 bases between.

This clone was observed a single time. This chain links TRBV11-2 with TRBJ2-5; 8 nucleotides line up with TRBD2. The J segment lost 5 bases and the V segment lost 5 bases, leaving 13 bases of the junction unmatched. The CDR3 length is 16 residues. Germline lookup yields CDR1 SGHAT and CDR2 FQNNGV. The DNA of the CDR3 is TGTGCCAGCAGCGTCGGGGGGGGGCCACGACGGGAGACCCAGTACTTC. Translation: CASSVGGGPRRETQYF.

About this clone itself: A junction boundary mismatches the germline segment, possibly from a read error. The genes are TRBV13 and TRBJ2-5; 8 bases fit TRBD2. In germline, CDR1 is PRHDT, CDR2 FYEKMQ (reference sequence). The CDR3 runs to 11 residues. CDR3 in amino acids: CASSLGAGVNF. CDR3 nucleotides: TGTGCCAGCAGCTTAGGAGCGGGGGTAAACTTC.

This rearrangement joins TRBV11-2 to TRBJ1-1, with TRBD1 as a possible D gene (6 bases). Trimming removed 5 bases from V and 0 bases from J, with 16 bases in between. The germline V gene encodes CDR1 SGHAT and CDR2 FQNNGV. The CDR3 is 16 residues long. Written as DNA, the CDR3 is TGTGCCAGCAGCGGCGGGGGTACAGGGTTGAACACTGAAGCTTTCTTT. It encodes CASSGGGTGLNTEAFF.

V and J are TRBV6-5 and TRBJ2-7; a weak D match, TRBD1 (5 bases). The V and J ends lost 5 bases and 1 base respectively, with 15 bases between them. Germline loops: CDR1 MNHEY, CDR2 SVGAGI. The CDR3 has 15 amino acids. CDR3 DNA: TGTGCCAGCAGTAACCCTGCAGGGATTTCCTACGAGCAGTACTTC. This gives the protein CASSNPAGISYEQYF.

CDR3 amino acids: CASSSRTSGRETQYF. The CDR3 DNA reads TGTGCCAGCAGCTCGCGGACTAGCGGGAGAGAGACCCAGTACTTC. The V gene is TRBV11-2, the J gene TRBJ2-5, with 13 bases that match TRBD2. With V trimmed by 4 bases and J by 4 bases, 3 bases remained unmatched. CDR1 and CDR2 (germline): SGHAT, FQNNGV. The CDR3 has 15 residues.

The chain uses TRBV6-6 and TRBJ1-5; D is uncertain. V shed 6 bases and J shed 5 bases, with 11 bases lying between them. This CDR3 has 13 amino acids. CDR1 and CDR2 (germline): MNHNY, SVGAGI (reference sequence). In DNA form, the CDR3 reads TGTGCCAGCAGCCCTCAGTGGGATCAGCCCCAGCATTTT. It encodes CASSPQWDQPQHF.

V and J are TRBV11-2 and TRBJ2-1; D is unresolved. Germline CDR1 reads SGHAT; CDR2 reads FQNNGV. Trimming removed 0 bases at V and 5 bases at J, with 5 bases between. The CDR3 consists of 13 residues. CDR3 amino acids: CASSLDRHNEQFF. In DNA form, the CDR3 reads TGTGCCAGCAGCTTAGATCGGCACAATGAGCAGTTCTTC. Full variable domain (rest looked up from reference TRBV11-2 and TRBJ2-1): EAGVAQSPRYKIIEKRQSVAFWCNPISGHATLYWYQQILGQGPKLLIQFQNNGVVDDSQLPKDRFSAERLKGVDSTLKIQPAKLEDSAVYLCASSLDRHNEQFFGPGTRLTVL.

J is TRBJ2-5 and V is TRBV6-5, with D perhaps matching TRBD1 (6 bases). The CDR3 loop spans 14 amino acids. The V gene lost 4 bases and the J gene lost 1 base, with 10 bases spanning the gap. Germline V gene sequence: CDR1 MNHEY, CDR2 SVGAGI. The CDR3 region is CASSFGQPQETQYF. As DNA, the CDR3 is TGTGCCAGCAGTTTCGGACAGCCCCAAGAGACCCAGTACTTC.

The rearrangement uses TRBV7-4 and TRBJ1-5; D possibly corresponds to TRBD1 (6 bases). The CDR3 consists of 13 residues. The V end was cut by 5 bases, the J end by 4 bases, with 9 bases between. The germline V gene has CDR1 SGHVT and CDR2 SQSDAQ. The CDR3 DNA reads TGTGCCAGCAGCAAGACAGGAAATCAGCCCCAGCATTTT. This codes for CASSKTGNQPQHF.

This clone is a singleton in its sample. The chain has TRBV11-3 and TRBJ2-2; weak D call: TRBD2 (7 bases). V shed 8 bases and J shed 6 bases, with 10 bases lying between them. This CDR3 region has 12 residues. Per the germline V gene, CDR1 is SGHNT and CDR2 is YENEEA. The CDR3 nucleotides are TGTGCCAGCGGGGGGGCGGCCGGGGAGCTGTTTTTT. Translated: CASGGAAGELFF.

The chain employs TRBV7-6 and TRBJ1-5, with D possibly TRBD1 on 6 matching bases. CDR1 is SGHVS, CDR2 FNYEAQ, per germline. The CDR3 is 15 residues long. Trimming took 5 bases from V and 0 from J, leaving 11 bases between them. CDR3 nucleotide sequence: TGTGCCAGCAGCAAAACAGGGAGTAGCAATCAGCCCCAGCATTTT. Its protein product is CASSKTGSSNQPQHF. Combining the CDR3 with reference TRBV7-6 and TRBJ1-5 gives the whole variable domain GAGVSQSPRYKVTKRGQDVALRCDPISGHVSLYWYRQALGQGPEFLTYFNYEAQQDKSGLPNDRFSAERPEGSISTLTIQRTEQRDSAMYRCASSKTGSSNQPQHFGDGTRLSIL.

The J gene is TRBJ1-2, the V gene TRBV4-2, with D perhaps matching TRBD1 (5 bases). CDR1 and CDR2 from the germline V gene are LGHNA and YNFKEQ. V shed 0 bases and J shed 8 bases, with 16 bases lying between them. The CDR3 is made up of 15 amino acids. CDR3 DNA sequence: TGTGCCAGCAGCCAAGATAGGGAGGGGTTGCGGGGCTACACCTTC. It encodes CASSQDREGLRGYTF.

The V and J genes are TRBV7-3 and TRBJ2-5; 7 positions agree with TRBD1. Germline V gene sequence: CDR1 SGHTA, CDR2 FQGTGA. CDR3 length: 14 amino acids. J lost 11 bases, V lost 5 bases, and 14 bases had no gene match. CDR3 DNA: TGTGCCAGCAGCCCCAGCGACAGGGCAGGAGAGCAGTACTTC. Translated: CASSPSDRAGEQYF.

The V call is TRBV2, the J call TRBJ1-2; 10 nucleotides line up with TRBD1. Losses at the gene ends were 6 bases for V and 8 bases for J; bases not matched to a gene: 9. The CDR3 runs 14 residues. CDR1 and CDR2 from the germline V gene are SNHLY and FYNNEI. The CDR3 DNA is TGTGCCAGCAGCCCCCCGGGGGACAGGGGAGGCTACACCTTC. It specifies CASSPPGDRGGYTF.

The chain uses TRBV19 and TRBJ2-5; 9 bases agree with TRBD1. The CDR3 spans 16 residues. The trim removed 4 bases at V and 2 bases at J, leaving 8 bases unmatched. In germline, CDR1 is LNHDA, CDR2 SQIVND (reference sequence). CDR3 sequence reads: CASSRRQGGLQETQYF. CDR3 nucleotides: TGTGCCAGTAGTAGAAGACAGGGGGGACTACAAGAGACCCAGTACTTC.

The CDR3 is CASSINSGGLRWETQYF. CDR3 bases: TGTGCCAGTAGTATAAACAGCGGGGGCCTCCGATGGGAGACCCAGTACTTC. The chain carries TRBV19 and TRBJ2-5; TRBD2 agrees at 8 bases. CDR1 and CDR2 (germline): LNHDA, SQIVND (reference sequence). The CDR3 has 17 residues. The V segment lost 2 bases and the J segment 5 bases; nucleotides outside the gene matches: 13.

J is TRBJ2-1 and V is TRBV5-1; D might be TRBD1 (6 bases). V dropped 0 bases and J dropped 3 bases, with 10 bases sitting between them. Germline loops: CDR1 SGHRS, CDR2 YFSETQ. This CDR3 contains 15 residues. CDR3 sequence reads: CASSLETGGYNEQFF. The CDR3 coding sequence is TGCGCCAGCAGCTTGGAGACAGGAGGCTACAATGAGCAGTTCTTC.

The chain has TRBV2 and TRBJ2-5, with D possibly being TRBD2 (6 bases). CDR1 SNHLY and CDR2 FYNNEI come from the germline V gene. Trimming shortened V by 7 bases and J by 1 base, and 16 bases separated the two germline ends. The CDR3 length is 15 residues. DNA for the CDR3: TGTGCCAGCACCAAACTCGGGACTGTCCAAGAGACCCAGTACTTC. It yields the protein CASTKLGTVQETQYF. Filled out from reference TRBV2 and TRBJ2-5, the complete variable domain reads EPEVTQTPSHQVTQMGQEVILRCVPISNHLYFYWYRQILGQKVEFLVSFYNNEISEKSEIFDDQFSVERPDGSNFTLKIRSTKLEDSAMYFCASTKLGTVQETQYFGPGTRLLVL.